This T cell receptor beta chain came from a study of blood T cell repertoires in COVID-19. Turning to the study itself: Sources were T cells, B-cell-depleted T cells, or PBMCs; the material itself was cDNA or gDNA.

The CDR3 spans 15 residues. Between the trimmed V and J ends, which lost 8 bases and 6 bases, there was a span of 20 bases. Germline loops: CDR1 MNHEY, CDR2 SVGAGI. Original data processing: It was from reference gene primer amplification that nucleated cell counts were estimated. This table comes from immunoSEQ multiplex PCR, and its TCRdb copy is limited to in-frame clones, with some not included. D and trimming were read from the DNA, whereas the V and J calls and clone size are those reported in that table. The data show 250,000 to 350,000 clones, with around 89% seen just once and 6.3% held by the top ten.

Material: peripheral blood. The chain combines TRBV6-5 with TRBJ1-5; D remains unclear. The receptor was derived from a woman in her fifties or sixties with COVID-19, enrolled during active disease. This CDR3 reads CASLKPSGSGQPQHF. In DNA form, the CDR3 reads TGTGCCAGCTTAAAACCATCGGGTAGCGGTCAGCCCCAGCATTTT.